Listed below are T cell receptor beta chains from one sample, sequenced in a study of blood T cell repertoires in COVID-19. This table comes from immunoSEQ multiplex PCR, and its TCRdb copy is limited to in-frame clones, with some not included. The sample yields 300,000 to 400,000 clones, around nine tenths seen once. Sample: peripheral blood. These receptors were obtained from a woman in her 70s with COVID-19, enrolled during active disease. Each CDR3 is given without its conserved first and last residue.

J gene: TRBJ1-2
V gene: TRBV5-4
CDR3 protein: ASSYGGGGYT

J gene: TRBJ2-1
V gene: TRBV12-3/TRBV12-4
CDR3 protein: ASSSWHEQF

J gene: TRBJ1-5
V gene: TRBV29-1
CDR3 protein: SVGAGGNQPQH

J gene: TRBJ1-2
V gene: TRBV19
CDR3 protein: ASNHDRGGYT

J gene: TRBJ1-2
V gene: TRBV7-9
CDR3 protein: ASSSDRGRGYT

J gene: TRBJ2-7
V gene: TRBV6-2/TRBV6-3
CDR3 protein: ASSYSSETDYEQY

J gene: TRBJ2-3
V gene: TRBV9
CDR3 protein: ASSVEIRVTDTQY

J gene: TRBJ2-1
V gene: TRBV3-1/TRBV3-2
CDR3 protein: ASSPGQGANEQF

J gene: TRBJ1-2
V gene: TRBV28
CDR3 protein: ASILGQGYGYT

J gene: TRBJ1-3
V gene: TRBV12-5
CDR3 protein: ASGLASNRGSGNTIY

J gene: TRBJ1-5
V gene: TRBV4-1
CDR3 protein: ASSQDKGQLSGPQH

J gene: TRBJ2-7
V gene: TRBV6-5
CDR3 protein: ASRTSGVPYEQY

J gene: TRBJ2-1
V gene: TRBV7-3
CDR3 protein: ASSLTLYNEQF

J gene: TRBJ2-7
V gene: TRBV11-1
CDR3 protein: ASSLAGQSSYEQY

J gene: TRBJ2-6
V gene: TRBV7-2
CDR3 protein: ASSLAWDRGLAGANVLT

J gene: TRBJ2-3
V gene: TRBV30
CDR3 protein: AWSPPPRGGPPDTQY

J gene: TRBJ1-3
V gene: TRBV19
CDR3 protein: ASKSQGGSGNTIY

J gene: TRBJ1-2
V gene: TRBV18
CDR3 protein: ASSREGGYT

J gene: TRBJ2-1
V gene: TRBV7-2
CDR3 protein: ASSPGFGTSYNEQF

J gene: TRBJ1-5
V gene: TRBV19
CDR3 protein: ASRAPSNQPQH

J gene: TRBJ1-6
V gene: TRBV6-5
CDR3 protein: ASRREYNSPLH

J gene: TRBJ2-3
V gene: TRBV12-5
CDR3 protein: ASGRGGSTDTQY

J gene: TRBJ1-2
V gene: TRBV6-5
CDR3 protein: ASSLQGTYGYT

J gene: TRBJ2-3
V gene: TRBV1
CDR3 protein: TSSRAVEGHRDTDTQY

J gene: TRBJ1-4
V gene: TRBV5-1
CDR3 protein: ASSLSGGAANEKLF

J gene: TRBJ2-7
V gene: TRBV4-1
CDR3 protein: ASSNPQGAFHEQY

J gene: TRBJ1-2
V gene: TRBV3-1/TRBV3-2
CDR3 protein: ASSQDLAGYYGYT

J gene: TRBJ1-4
V gene: TRBV5-1
CDR3 protein: ASSLEGGLVREKLF

J gene: TRBJ1-1
V gene: TRBV24-1
CDR3 protein: ATSDPLRPTEAF

J gene: TRBJ1-6
V gene: TRBV3-1/TRBV3-2
CDR3 protein: ASSRDSNSPLH

J gene: TRBJ1-2
V gene: TRBV10-3
CDR3 protein: AISEPTGWFDYT

J gene: TRBJ1-6
V gene: TRBV5-4
CDR3 protein: ASSVGDRGLNSPLH

J gene: TRBJ2-7
V gene: TRBV4-1
CDR3 protein: ASSQDGTGKFPWVYEQY

J gene: TRBJ2-3
V gene: TRBV19
CDR3 protein: ASSRTSGVTDTQY

J gene: TRBJ2-5
V gene: TRBV28
CDR3 protein: ASSIPLAGAQETQY

J gene: TRBJ2-1
V gene: TRBV7-8
CDR3 protein: ASSSLAGGPGDEQF

J gene: TRBJ2-3
V gene: TRBV7-2
CDR3 protein: ASSLHARDTQY

J gene: TRBJ1-1
V gene: TRBV7-2
CDR3 protein: ASSLGSAGKTEAF

J gene: TRBJ1-1
V gene: TRBV29-1
CDR3 protein: SVVLNTEAF

J gene: TRBJ2-1
V gene: TRBV18
CDR3 protein: ASSPYLNYSYNEQF

J gene: TRBJ2-3
V gene: TRBV24-1
CDR3 protein: ATSENRGPGTDTQY

J gene: TRBJ2-3
V gene: TRBV4-3
CDR3 protein: ASSSLVSSDTQY

J gene: TRBJ2-5
V gene: TRBV5-5
CDR3 protein: ASSRRFAETQY

J gene: TRBJ1-2
V gene: TRBV24-1
CDR3 protein: ATSDLAYRAGYT

J gene: TRBJ2-5
V gene: TRBV9
CDR3 protein: ASSVGQGAQETQY

J gene: TRBJ1-2
V gene: TRBV4-1
CDR3 protein: ASSQEGVSRLNYGYT

J gene: TRBJ1-1
V gene: TRBV7-9
CDR3 protein: ASSFPDRGAF

J gene: TRBJ1-6
V gene: TRBV6-1
CDR3 protein: ASSESESYNSPLH

J gene: TRBJ1-2
V gene: TRBV27
CDR3 protein: ASSYLQGGLNGYT

J gene: TRBJ1-6
V gene: TRBV11-2
CDR3 protein: ASSNSTYNSPLH

J gene: TRBJ1-1
V gene: TRBV2
CDR3 protein: ASSPLGGSRF

J gene: TRBJ2-1
V gene: TRBV6-5
CDR3 protein: ASSSTDNEQF

J gene: TRBJ1-1
V gene: TRBV9
CDR3 protein: ASSPHGQGTTEAF

J gene: TRBJ2-5
V gene: TRBV28
CDR3 protein: ASSRGETQY

J gene: TRBJ2-4
V gene: TRBV4-1
CDR3 protein: ASSLGSPGGAKNIQY

J gene: TRBJ2-7
V gene: TRBV18
CDR3 protein: ASSKGGYEQY

J gene: TRBJ2-7
V gene: TRBV7-8
CDR3 protein: ASSLFSTGLDEQY

J gene: TRBJ1-2
V gene: TRBV10-2
CDR3 protein: AVERNYGYT

J gene: TRBJ2-5
V gene: TRBV20-1
CDR3 protein: SASKLASQETQY